This TCR beta chain emerged from a study of blood T cell repertoires in COVID-19. Germline V gene data show CDR1 as MGHRA and CDR2 as YSYEKL. The CDR3 loop spans 14 amino acids. In its sample, this clone was seen once. Compared with germline, one end of the junction differs, possibly owing to a read error. Authors' methods: Estimates of nucleated cell counts were drawn from the amplification of reference gene primers. Profiling relied on immunoSEQ multiplex PCR, and the TCRdb table lists in-frame clones only, not all of them. V and J calls and clone size are copied from that table; D and trimming were computed from the DNA. The sample lists about 140,000 clones, about 80% occurring once.

Material for sequencing was peripheral blood. This chain uses TRBV4-1 with TRBJ2-7; 7 bases match TRBD1. The clonotype was recovered from a human donor in a cohort sampled during active COVID-19. As DNA, the CDR3 is TGCGCCAGCAGCCACCCCGGCCGGGACAGACTACATAAGTTC. Protein: CASSHPGRDRLHKF.